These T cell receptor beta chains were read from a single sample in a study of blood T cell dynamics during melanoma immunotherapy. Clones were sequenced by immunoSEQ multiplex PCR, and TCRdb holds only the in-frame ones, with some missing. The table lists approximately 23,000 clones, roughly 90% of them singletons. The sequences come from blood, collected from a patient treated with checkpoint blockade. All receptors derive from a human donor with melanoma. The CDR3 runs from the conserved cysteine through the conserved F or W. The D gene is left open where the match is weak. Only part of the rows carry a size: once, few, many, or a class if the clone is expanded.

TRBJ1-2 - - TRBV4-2 CASSQGSRGEGYTF TGTGCCAGCAGCCAAGGTAGCAGGGGAGAGGGCTACACCTTC
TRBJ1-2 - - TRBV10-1 CASPPDYGYTF TGCGCCAGCCCCCCAGACTATGGCTACACCTTC
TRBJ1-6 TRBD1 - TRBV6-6 CASSLSGQGDGSPLHF TGTGCCAGCAGCCTTTCAGGGCAGGGGGATGGTTCACCCCTCCACTTT
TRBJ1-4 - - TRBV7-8 CASSSGTRAAGEKLFF TGTGCCAGCAGCTCCGGGACTAGGGCGGCGGGTGAAAAACTGTTTTTT
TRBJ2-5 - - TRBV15 CATSRDGGQPQETQYF TGTGCCACCAGCAGAGATGGAGGACAGCCCCAAGAGACCCAGTACTTC
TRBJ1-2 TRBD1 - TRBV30 CAWSKRRQGAGGYTF TGTGCCTGGAGCAAACGGAGACAGGGGGCTGGGGGCTACACCTTC
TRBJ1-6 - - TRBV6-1 CASSEEISGSPLHF TGTGCCAGCAGTGAAGAGATCAGCGGTTCACCCCTCCACTTT
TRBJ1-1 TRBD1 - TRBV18 CASSPERQGNTEAFF TGTGCCAGCTCACCCGAGCGACAGGGGAACACTGAAGCTTTCTTT
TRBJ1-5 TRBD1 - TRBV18 CASSPQDRGESNQPQHF TGTGCCAGCTCACCACAAGACAGGGGGGAGAGCAATCAGCCCCAGCATTTT
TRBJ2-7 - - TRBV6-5 CASSDREGYEQYF TGTGCCAGCAGTGACAGGGAGGGTTACGAGCAGTACTTC
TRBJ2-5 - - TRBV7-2 CASSLGGVQETQYF TGTGCCAGCAGCTTAGGCGGGGTTCAAGAGACCCAGTACTTC
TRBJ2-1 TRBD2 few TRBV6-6 CASSYGGSSYNEQFF TGTGCCAGCAGTTACGGCGGGAGCTCCTACAATGAGCAGTTCTTC
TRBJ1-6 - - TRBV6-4 CASRQDPSSYNSPLHF TGTGCCAGCAGACAGGACCCGAGCTCCTATAATTCACCCCTCCACTTT
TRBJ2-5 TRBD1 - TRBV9 CASSVDRGASETQYF TGTGCCAGCAGCGTGGACAGGGGCGCTTCAGAGACCCAGTACTTC
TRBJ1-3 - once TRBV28 CAYQAGPIKSGNTIYF TGTGCCTATCAAGCAGGGCCCATAAAATCTGGAAACACCATATATTTT
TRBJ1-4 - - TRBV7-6 CASTLRGGGEKLFF TGTGCCAGCACCTTAAGAGGGGGTGGTGAAAAACTGTTTTTT
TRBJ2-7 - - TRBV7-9 CASSSGWAGQIYEQYF TGTGCCAGCAGCTCCGGCTGGGCAGGGCAGATCTACGAGCAGTACTTC
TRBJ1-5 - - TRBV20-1 CSATSGQPQHF TGCAGTGCCACGTCGGGTCAGCCCCAGCATTTT
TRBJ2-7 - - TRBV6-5 CASSPPLGLFYEQYF TGTGCCAGCAGTCCCCCGCTGGGGCTCTTTTACGAGCAGTACTTC